The T cell receptor (beta chain) described here comes from a study of blood T cell repertoires in COVID-19 (dated by TCRdb to the early 2020s). General notes on the study: Samples covering the acute and convalescent phases of COVID-19 were provided by collaborators in the United States, Italy and Spain. The material from the prospective study consisted of cDNA or gDNA derived from T cells, B-cell-depleted T cells, or PBMCs. The dataset comprised deeply sampled blood TCRbeta repertoires from subjects exposed to, actively infected with, or recovered from COVID-19. The repertoires were released in a freely available public database intended as a resource for research on the immune response to SARS-CoV-2. The samples were drawn from the first 160 participants of the ongoing ImmuneRACE study and from 1,254 subjects provided by 6 global collaborators. Sample metadata almost always included a de-identified subject ID, COVID-19 status, age in years and sex. Where available, HLA class I and class II types were obtained from metadata supplied by the sample provider rather than from assay-based typing.

With respect to this clone: Its antigen is unknown. No base quality values were provided; no much bigger clone lies one nucleotide off.

V and J are truncated by 3 bases and 4 bases respectively, leaving an intervening sequence of 4 bases. Taken from the germline V gene, the CDR1 and CDR2 loops are SGHAT and FQNNGV. The CDR3 measures 12 amino acids from cysteine to phenylalanine. The DNA shown is the 36-base CDR3, in frame from base 1. What the study reported, not specific to this receptor: How much clinical and demographic metadata was included differed by source and by participant, and the metadata was provided uncurated.

At one collaborating source in Seattle, patients were enrolled during active infection and were followed longitudinally through the course of disease. Each collaborating institution followed its own protocols to collect whole blood in K2EDTA tubes. For TCRbeta analysis, collaborator samples were shipped as frozen whole blood, as isolated PBMCs, or as DNA extracted from either sample type. TCRbeta CDR3 regions were amplified from genomic DNA by means of the immunoSEQ Assay, a bias-controlled multiplex PCR. Under the source paper's analysis protocol: The number of nucleated cells in each sample was estimated by amplification of reference gene primers within the assay. Sequence reads were collapsed and filtered to measure the absolute abundance of every unique TCRbeta CDR3 rearrangement. For each sample, productive Simpson clonality was calculated as the square root of Simpson's diversity index across productive rearrangements. This immuneACCESS table, as held by TCRdb, lists in-frame sequences with V and J called but not all clones. Of the missing ones, under half trace to an unresolved V gene in checked studies; the others have no known cause. That table is the source of V, J and clone size, and D and trimming were worked out from the DNA. The sample yields hundreds of thousands of clones; roughly 86% were counted once. In total, the top ten clones hold around 7.9% of the sample.

This sequence originates from a woman between 70 and 85 years old with COVID-19, enrolled during active disease. This sequence uses TRBV11-2 and TRBJ1-3; the D gene remains uncertain. The sequenced sample consisted of peripheral blood. The DNA sequence follows: TGTGCCAGCAGCTTGACAGGAAACACCATATATTTT. Protein translation: CASSLTGNTIYF.